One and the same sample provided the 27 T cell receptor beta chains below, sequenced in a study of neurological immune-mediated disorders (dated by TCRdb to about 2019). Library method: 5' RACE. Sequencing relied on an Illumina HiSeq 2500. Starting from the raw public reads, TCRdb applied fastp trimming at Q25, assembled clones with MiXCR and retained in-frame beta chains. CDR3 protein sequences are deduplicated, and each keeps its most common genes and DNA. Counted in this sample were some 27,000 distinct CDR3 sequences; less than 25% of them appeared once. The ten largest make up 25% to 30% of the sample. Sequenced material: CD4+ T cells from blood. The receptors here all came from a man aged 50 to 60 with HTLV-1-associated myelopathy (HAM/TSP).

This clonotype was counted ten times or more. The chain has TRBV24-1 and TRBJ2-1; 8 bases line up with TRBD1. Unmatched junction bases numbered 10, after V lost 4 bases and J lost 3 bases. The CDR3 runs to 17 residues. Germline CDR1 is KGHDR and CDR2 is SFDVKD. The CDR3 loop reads CATSDFIRGQIYNEQFF. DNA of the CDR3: TGTGCCACCAGTGACTTCATCAGGGGGCAGATCTACAATGAGCAGTTCTTC.

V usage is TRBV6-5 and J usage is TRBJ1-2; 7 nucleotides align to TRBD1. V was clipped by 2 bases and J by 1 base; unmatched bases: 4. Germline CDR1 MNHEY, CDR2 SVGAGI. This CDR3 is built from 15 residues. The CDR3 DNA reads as TGTGCCAGCAGTTACGGGGACAGAATTAACTATGGCTACACCTTC. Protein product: CASSYGDRINYGYTF.

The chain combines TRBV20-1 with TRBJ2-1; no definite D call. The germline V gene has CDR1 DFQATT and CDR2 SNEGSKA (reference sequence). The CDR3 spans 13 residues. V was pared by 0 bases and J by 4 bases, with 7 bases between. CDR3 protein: CSARDPVYNEQFF. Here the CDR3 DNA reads TGCAGTGCTAGAGATCCGGTTTACAATGAGCAGTTCTTC.

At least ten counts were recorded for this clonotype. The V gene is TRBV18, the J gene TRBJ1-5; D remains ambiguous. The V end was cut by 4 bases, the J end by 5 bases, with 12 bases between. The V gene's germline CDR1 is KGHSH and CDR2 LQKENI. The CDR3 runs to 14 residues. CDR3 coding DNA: TGTGCCAGCTCACAGGACGACAAAGATCAGCCCCAGCATTTT. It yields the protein CASSQDDKDQPQHF.

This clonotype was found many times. The CDR3 coding sequence is TGTGCCAGCAGCGCGACCCTACAGGGGGCGAATGAGCAGTTCTTC. It specifies CASSATLQGANEQFF. The rearrangement uses TRBV9 and TRBJ2-1, with TRBD1 matching 9 bases. The V gene end was trimmed by 3 bases and the J gene end by 7 bases; junction bases not matched to a gene: 8. Germline assignment: CDR1 SGDLS and CDR2 YYNGEE. The CDR3 totals 15 residues.

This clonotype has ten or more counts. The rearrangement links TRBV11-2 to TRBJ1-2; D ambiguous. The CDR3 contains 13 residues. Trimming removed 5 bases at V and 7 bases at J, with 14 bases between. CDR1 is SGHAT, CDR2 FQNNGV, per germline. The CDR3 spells CASSARISSGYTF. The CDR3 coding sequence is TGTGCCAGCAGCGCCCGCATTTCGTCTGGCTACACCTTC.

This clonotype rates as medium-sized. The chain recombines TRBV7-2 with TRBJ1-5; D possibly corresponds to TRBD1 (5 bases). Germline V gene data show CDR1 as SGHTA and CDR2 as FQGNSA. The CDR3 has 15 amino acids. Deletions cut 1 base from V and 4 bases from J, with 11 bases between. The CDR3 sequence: CASSLVFGGNQPQHF. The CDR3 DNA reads TGTGCCAGCAGCTTAGTTTTCGGGGGGAATCAGCCCCAGCATTTT.

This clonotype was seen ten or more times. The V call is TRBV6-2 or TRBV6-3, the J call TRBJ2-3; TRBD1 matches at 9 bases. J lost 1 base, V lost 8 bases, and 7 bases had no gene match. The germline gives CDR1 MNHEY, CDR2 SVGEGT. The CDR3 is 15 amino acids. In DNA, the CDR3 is TGTGCCAGCGGATTGAGGACAGGGGGCACAGATACGCAGTATTTT. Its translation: CASGLRTGGTDTQYF.

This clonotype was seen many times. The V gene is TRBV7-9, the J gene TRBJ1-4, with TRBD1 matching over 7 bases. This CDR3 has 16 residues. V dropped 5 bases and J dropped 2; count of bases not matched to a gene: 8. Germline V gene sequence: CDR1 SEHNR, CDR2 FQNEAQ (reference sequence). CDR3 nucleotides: TGTGCCAGCAGCCGCATGTTACAGGGGACTAATGAAAAACTGTTTTTT. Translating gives CASSRMLQGTNEKLFF.

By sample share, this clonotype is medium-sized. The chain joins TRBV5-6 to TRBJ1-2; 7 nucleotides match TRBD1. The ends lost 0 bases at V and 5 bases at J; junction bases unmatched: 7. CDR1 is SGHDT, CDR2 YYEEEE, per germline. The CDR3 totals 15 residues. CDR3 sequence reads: CASSLAPGGFYGYTF. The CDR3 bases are TGTGCCAGCAGCTTGGCCCCAGGGGGTTTTTATGGCTACACCTTC.

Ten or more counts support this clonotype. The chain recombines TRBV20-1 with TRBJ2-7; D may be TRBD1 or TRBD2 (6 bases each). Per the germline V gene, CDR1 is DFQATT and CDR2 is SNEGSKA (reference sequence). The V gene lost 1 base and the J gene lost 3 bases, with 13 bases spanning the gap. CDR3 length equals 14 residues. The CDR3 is CSARGGASSYEQYF. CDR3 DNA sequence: TGCAGTGCTAGAGGGGGGGCCTCGAGCTACGAGCAGTACTTC.

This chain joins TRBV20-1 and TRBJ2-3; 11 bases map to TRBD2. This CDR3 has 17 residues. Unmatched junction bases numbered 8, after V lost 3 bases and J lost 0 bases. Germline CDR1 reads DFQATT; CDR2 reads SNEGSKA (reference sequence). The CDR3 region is CSARSLAGGPSTDTQYF. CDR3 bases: TGCAGTGCTAGGAGTCTAGCGGGGGGACCTAGCACAGATACGCAGTATTTT.

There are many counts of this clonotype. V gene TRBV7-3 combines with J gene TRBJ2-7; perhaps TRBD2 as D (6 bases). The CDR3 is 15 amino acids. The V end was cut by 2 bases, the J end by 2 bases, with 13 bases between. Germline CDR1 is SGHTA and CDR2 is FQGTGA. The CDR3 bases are TGTGCCAGCAGCTTACAAAACGGGGGACCCTACGAGCAGTACTTC. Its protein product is CASSLQNGGPYEQYF.

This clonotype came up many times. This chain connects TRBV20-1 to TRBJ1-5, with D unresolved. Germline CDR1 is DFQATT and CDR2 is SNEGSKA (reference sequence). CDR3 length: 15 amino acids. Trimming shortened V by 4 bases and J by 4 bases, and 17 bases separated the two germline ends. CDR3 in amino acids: CSAITRRGENQPQHF. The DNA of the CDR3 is TGCAGTGCTATCACTAGGAGAGGAGAGAATCAGCCCCAGCATTTT.

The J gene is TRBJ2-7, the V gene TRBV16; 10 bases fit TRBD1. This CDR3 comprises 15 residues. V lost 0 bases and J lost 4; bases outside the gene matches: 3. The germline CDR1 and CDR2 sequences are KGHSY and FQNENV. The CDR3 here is CASSQSGQGLYEQYF. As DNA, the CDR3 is TGTGCCAGCAGCCAATCGGGACAGGGGCTGTACGAGCAGTACTTC.

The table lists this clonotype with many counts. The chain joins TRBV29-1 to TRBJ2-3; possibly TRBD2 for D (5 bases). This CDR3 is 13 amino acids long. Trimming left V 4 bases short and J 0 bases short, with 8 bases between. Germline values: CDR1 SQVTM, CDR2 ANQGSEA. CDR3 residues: CSVVPGSTDTQYF. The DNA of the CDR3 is TGCAGCGTTGTCCCGGGAAGCACAGATACGCAGTATTTT.

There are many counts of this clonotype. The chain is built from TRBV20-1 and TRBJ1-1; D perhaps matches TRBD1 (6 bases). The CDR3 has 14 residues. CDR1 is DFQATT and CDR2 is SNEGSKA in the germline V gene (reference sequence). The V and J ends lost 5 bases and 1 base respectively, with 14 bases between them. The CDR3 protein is CSAPQGSGNTEAFF. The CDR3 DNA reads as TGCAGTGCTCCACAGGGTTCTGGGAACACTGAAGCTTTCTTT.

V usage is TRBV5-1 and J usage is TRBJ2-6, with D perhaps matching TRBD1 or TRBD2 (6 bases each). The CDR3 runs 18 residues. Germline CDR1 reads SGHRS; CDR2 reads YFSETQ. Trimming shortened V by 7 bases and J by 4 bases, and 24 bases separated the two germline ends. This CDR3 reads CASCRTQGRKNGANVLTF. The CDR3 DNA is TGCGCCAGCTGCCGAACCCAGGGGAGGAAAAACGGGGCCAACGTCCTGACTTTC. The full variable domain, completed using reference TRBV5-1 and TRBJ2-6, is KAGVTQTPRYLIKTRGQQVTLSCSPISGHRSVSWYQQTPGQGLQFLFEYFSETQRNKGNFPGRFSGRQFSNSRSEMNVSTLELGDSALYLCASCRTQGRKNGANVLTFGAGSRLTVL.

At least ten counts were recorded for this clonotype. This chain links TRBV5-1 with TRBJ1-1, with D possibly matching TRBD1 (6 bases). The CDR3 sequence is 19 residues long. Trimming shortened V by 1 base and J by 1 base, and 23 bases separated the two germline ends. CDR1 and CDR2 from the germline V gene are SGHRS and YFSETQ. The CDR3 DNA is TGCGCCAGCAGCTTGCCGGGGGGGGAAGAGACAGGTTCGAACACTGAAGCTTTCTTT. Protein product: CASSLPGGEETGSNTEAFF.

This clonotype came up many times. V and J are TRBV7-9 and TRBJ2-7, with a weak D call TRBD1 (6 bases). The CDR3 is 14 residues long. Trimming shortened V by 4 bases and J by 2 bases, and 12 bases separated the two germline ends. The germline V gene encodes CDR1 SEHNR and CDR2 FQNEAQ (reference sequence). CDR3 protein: CASSSTGAPYEQYF. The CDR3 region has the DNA TGTGCCAGCAGCTCGACAGGTGCCCCCTACGAGCAGTACTTC.

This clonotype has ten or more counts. The CDR3: CASSLVGNSYEQYF. CDR3 sequence (DNA): TGCGCCAGCAGCTTGGTGGGCAACTCCTACGAGCAGTACTTC. This chain joins TRBV5-1 and TRBJ2-7; D is ambiguous. The CDR3 sequence is 14 residues long. Per the germline V gene, CDR1 is SGHRS and CDR2 is YFSETQ. V lost 0 bases to trimming and J lost 0 bases, with 7 bases between them.

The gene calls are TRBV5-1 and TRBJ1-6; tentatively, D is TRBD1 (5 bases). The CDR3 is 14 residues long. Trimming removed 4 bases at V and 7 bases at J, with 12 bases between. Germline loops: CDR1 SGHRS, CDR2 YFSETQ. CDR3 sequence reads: CASSDGGLNSPLHF. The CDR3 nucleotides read TGCGCCAGCAGCGATGGGGGTTTGAATTCACCCCTCCACTTT.

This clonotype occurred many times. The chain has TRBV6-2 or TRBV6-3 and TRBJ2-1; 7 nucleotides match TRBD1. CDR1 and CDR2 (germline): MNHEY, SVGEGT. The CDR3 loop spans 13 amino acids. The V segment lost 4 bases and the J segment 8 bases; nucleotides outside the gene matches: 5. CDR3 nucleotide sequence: TGTGCCAGCAGTTGGGTACAGGGGTATGAGCAGTTCTTC. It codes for CASSWVQGYEQFF.

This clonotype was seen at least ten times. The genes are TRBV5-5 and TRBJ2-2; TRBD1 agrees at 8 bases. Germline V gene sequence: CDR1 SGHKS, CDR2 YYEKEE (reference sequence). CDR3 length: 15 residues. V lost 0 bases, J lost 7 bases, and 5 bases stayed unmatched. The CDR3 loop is CASSLGTGHSGELFF. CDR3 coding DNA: TGTGCCAGCAGCTTGGGGACAGGGCACAGCGGGGAGCTGTTTTTT.

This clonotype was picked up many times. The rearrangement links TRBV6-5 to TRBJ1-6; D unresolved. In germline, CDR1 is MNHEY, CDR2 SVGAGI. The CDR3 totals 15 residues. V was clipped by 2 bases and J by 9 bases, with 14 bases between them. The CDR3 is CASSYEGLDGSPLHF. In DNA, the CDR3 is TGTGCCAGCAGTTACGAGGGCCTCGATGGTTCACCCCTCCACTTT.

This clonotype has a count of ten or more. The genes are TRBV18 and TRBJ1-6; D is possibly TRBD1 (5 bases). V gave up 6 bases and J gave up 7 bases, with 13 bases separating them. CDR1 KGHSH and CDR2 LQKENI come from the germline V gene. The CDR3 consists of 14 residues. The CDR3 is CASSRSTGNSPLHF. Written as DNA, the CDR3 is TGTGCCAGCTCCAGAAGCACAGGAAATTCACCCCTCCACTTT.

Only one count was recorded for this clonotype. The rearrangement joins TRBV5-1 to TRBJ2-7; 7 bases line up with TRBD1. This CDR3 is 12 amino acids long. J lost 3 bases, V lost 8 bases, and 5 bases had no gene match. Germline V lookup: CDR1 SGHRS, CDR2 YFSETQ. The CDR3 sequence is CASGQENYEQYF. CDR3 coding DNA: TGCGCCAGTGGACAGGAAAACTACGAGCAGTACTTC.